This T cell receptor (beta chain) emerged from a study of cytomegalovirus exposure and HLA in healthy donors (dated by TCRdb to 2015 to 2018). About the investigation overall: An earlier analysis of roughly 630 of the donors reported 250 to 350 Gb of sequence data and 120 million or so unique TCR beta sequences from 190 million or so T cells. An early release covering roughly 640 HLA-typed donors comprised about 290 gigabases of sequencing data and approximately 85 million unique TCR sequences. Among the roughly 370 genotyped donors, approximately 82% belonged to the genetic ancestry cluster associated with self-reported Caucasian donors. The study aimed to test whether signatures of past pathogen exposure could be identified by cataloging public T cell receptors. The study profiled the T cell repertoires of more than 500 subjects by immunosequencing and related them to cytomegalovirus serostatus. Besides the first cohort of some 670 subjects, a separate validation cohort made up of 120 different subjects was used. The study combined high-throughput TCR immunosequencing, statistical association of individual TCRs with disease status, and machine learning to predict cytomegalovirus infection status. A later analysis re-examined previously published TCR beta repertoires from about 700 donors and added high-resolution HLA genotyping to investigate patterns of TCR occurrence. The later analysis used no new phenotypic data to find candidate immune exposures, relying instead on TCR beta sequences and their occurrence across donors. An earlier analysis of some 500 of the donors applied high-throughput TCR beta sequencing to assess whether each TCR beta V gene segment acted as functional or pseudogenic. Donor age, sex, ethnicity and CMV serostatus were compiled together with the repertoire data. A later genetic analysis took genome-wide SNP genotypes for about 55% of the 666 donors and used that subset as a discovery cohort. Every repertoire in the discovery cohort had been generated on one and the same sequencing platform. Class I and class II HLA loci were covered by the typing at four-digit resolution. Typing coverage differed by locus: A, B, C, DRB1 and DQB1 were typed in roughly 629-640 donors, DQA1 in around 500, DPA1 in nearly 610, and DPB1 in roughly 470. About five DR-DQ haplotypes were handled as single units for association and clustering because linkage in the cohort was strong. Among some 400 genotyped donors of the cohort, an average of about 220,000 unique TCR beta nucleotide sequences was sequenced per donor, of which about 19% were non-productive. Overall results and qualifications from the work: Correlated functional status among segregating V segments might reflect linkage disequilibrium, but an unknown experimental factor could not be ruled out. The authors suggested that the approach could potentially be extended to other disease states and immunological phenotypes. A further reported finding was that TCR beta sequences accurately predicted the HLA-A and HLA-B alleles for most subjects in the first cohort. At a false discovery rate of 0.05, a later analysis linked under 20,000 TCR beta sequences to specific HLA alleles. HLA typing was unavailable for some donors at each locus, so association tests used only the typed subset. Because counts were too low, fewer than 20 rarely observed V segments, including chromosome 9 orphons, were excluded from the earlier analysis of 587 of the donors. In a later analysis, several top co-occurrence clusters were reported to appear linked to parvovirus B19, influenza, CMV and Epstein-Barr virus. In this cohort, only TCR beta chains were sequenced, and detectable features were limited by the absence of alpha or paired-chain data. A few of the identified cytomegalovirus-associated TCR beta chains were confirmed in vitro to be specific for cytomegalovirus antigens. A later analysis found that TCR association rates varied across HLA loci, with DRB1 alleles showing the most associated TCRs and HLA-C alleles the fewest. A later genetic analysis reported fewer N-insertions in productive TCRs among donors in an Asian-associated ancestry cluster than the roughly 700-donor mean. Strong co-occurrence of HLA alleles, especially DR and DQ, made assigning TCR associations to individual alleles difficult. A group of highly shared sequence variants was considered likely to be a technical artifact of the sequencing pipeline. While some public TCRs were present in many individuals, most TCR sequences turned up only very rarely across donors. V-gene and J-gene trimming of TCR beta chains was associated with a missense DCLRE1C variant in a later genetic analysis, and the association was replicated in an independent cohort. In a later analysis, HLA-associated TCR beta chains showed more clonal expansion and lower generation probabilities than non-associated chains that were equally common. For the cohort, immune exposure information was limited to CMV serostatus. The classifier was reported to diagnose cytomegalovirus status with high specificity and sensitivity in both the original cohort and the validation cohort. An earlier analysis of approximately 540 of the donors showed that most TCR beta V segments appeared in productive rearrangements either about 87% or about 30% of the time, which broadly matched IMGT annotations. The study gave a list of about 160 TCR beta chains associated with cytomegalovirus. Most CMV-associated TCR beta chains appeared to be HLA-restricted in a later analysis, and the HLA associations seemed to be driven largely by CMV exposure. Some IMGT-functional V segments, including TRBV6-2 and TRBV6-3, could not be told apart with the 87-base-pair reads, so those segments were excluded. The presence/absence analyses assumed that sequencing depth was roughly uniform across donors, and that assumption may not be true.

Looking up the germline V gene yields CDR1 SGHAT and CDR2 FQNNGV. For this chain, trimming is 7 bases at the V end and 5 bases at the J end, and the number of junction bases without a gene match is 14. Measured from the cysteine to the phenylalanine, the CDR3 is 16 residues long. Of all the DNA, just the CDR3 is kept, 48 bases in frame from base 1. About this clone itself: Its antigen is still unknown. Base-call qualities are not available, and no considerably larger clone is one nucleotide away.

The cohort consisted of 666 healthy bone marrow donors. At the time of sampling, every cohort member was nominally healthy, though immune exposures that went unrecorded were likely present. The donor tested CMV seronegative, placing the donor among the approximately 400 seronegative members of the cohort. A peripheral blood sample was collected from each donor, and TCR beta sequencing was performed on peripheral blood mononuclear cells. Genomic DNA was extracted from the blood cell samples with the Qiagen DNeasy Blood Extraction Kit. Libraries were made using the immunoSEQ multiplex PCR assay. For the multiplex PCR, a mixture combining 60 forward primers for TCR Vbeta segments and 13 reverse primers for TCR Jbeta segments was used. A multiplex PCR assay on genomic DNA amplified the CDR3 region of rearranged TCR beta genes. Amplified TCR beta libraries were sequenced as 87-base-pair reads on the Illumina HiSeq System. As for how the authors treated the data: A later analysis tallied 70 million to 100 million unique TCR beta chains across the 650 to 750 repertoires, and some 10 million of those chains were shared by two or more donors. To remove PCR and sequencing errors, raw reads were error-corrected and collapsed into unique sequences using a nearest-neighbor algorithm that merged closely related sequences. To assign V, D and J gene segments, CDR3 sequences were aligned to IMGT reference sequences. For a sequence to be retained, at least a six-nucleotide match to both a V gene segment and a J gene segment was required. Rearrangements were called productive when the CDR3 lacked stop codons and stayed in frame with V and J; all others were non-productive. CDR3 was defined by IMGT convention, running from the second conserved V-encoded cysteine to the conserved J-encoded phenylalanine. The earlier analysis of 500 to 600 of the donors excluded sequences that lacked an unambiguous match to a single V gene segment. An earlier analysis of several hundred of the donors called V segments functional above 56.7% productive rearrangements and segregating when the between-donor standard deviation exceeded 5%. A statistical classification framework was built for diagnosing cytomegalovirus status from the catalog of TCR beta chain sequences. In a later analysis, V and J genes were assigned by comparing TCR nucleotide sequences against IMGT/GENE-DB human TR gene sequences. The TCRdist pipeline was used in a later analysis to assign CDR3 sequences and most-parsimonious VDJ recombination scenarios. In a later analysis, each TCR beta chain was defined by its CDR3 amino acid sequence together with its V-gene family, and reads without a unique V-gene family were excluded. To address suspected cross-contamination and a sequencing artifact, a later analysis removed roughly 640 highly shared, low-generation-probability nucleotide sequences. In a later analysis, a clonal expansion index for each public chain was calculated from normalized within-repertoire ranks of inferred template counts. A later analysis computed generation probabilities with a VDJ recombination model fitted to out-of-frame rearrangements, and checked the results against IGoR. In a later analysis, hypergeometric tests were used to score TCR-TCR, TCR-HLA and TCR-CMV co-occurrence, with a repertoire-size bias correction applied to TCR pairs. False discovery rates were estimated in a later analysis by permuting HLA or CMV assignments 20 times. In a later analysis, co-occurring TCRs were grouped with DBSCAN, and TCRdist sequence similarity was added when clustering was performed within HLA-allele-positive subsets. Co-occurrence clustering excluded repertoires with fewer than 30,000 or more than 120,000 public chains, plus five with anomalous nucleotide sharing. TCRdb carries this immuneACCESS record with in-frame sequences only. Its versions omit some clonotypes, under half of them owing to an unresolved V gene in the studies checked, with the rest unexplained. That table supplies the V and J calls and clone size; D and trimming were determined from the DNA. For this sample there are approximately 110,000 clones; roughly 81% appear just once. The top ten clonotypes cover roughly 0.99% of the sample.

Recombination connected TRBV11-2 to TRBJ2-3; TRBD2 fits 8 bases in the junction. The specimen sequenced was PBMCs. This sequence was found in a woman aged 25-40 years in good health and CMV-seronegative. This receptor carries the CDR3 CASNPLAGGPRDTQYF. The base sequence is TGTGCCAGCAACCCTCTTGCGGGGGGCCCACGAGATACGCAGTATTTT. The variable domain in full, with residues beyond the CDR3 obtained from the reference TRBV11-2 and TRBJ2-3 genes, is EAGVAQSPRYKIIEKRQSVAFWCNPISGHATLYWYQQILGQGPKLLIQFQNNGVVDDSQLPKDRFSAERLKGVDSTLKIQPAKLEDSAVYLCASNPLAGGPRDTQYFGPGTRLTVL.